The entry below gives a single T cell receptor beta chain sequence along with its context. Its antigen remains undetermined. A much larger clone lies a single base off, so this may be a read error. The library came from 5' RACE. Reads for this sample came from an Illumina HiSeq 2500. A second PCR of roughly 7 to 11 cycles was performed with a sample-barcoded 5' primer and a J-beta primer mix. A unique molecular identifier was introduced onto each TCR beta cDNA molecule by a template-switch 5' adaptor carrying 12 random nucleotides. Each sample yielded at least 2.5 million CDR3-containing paired-end reads. The Mint cDNA synthesis kit, primed by a TRBC-specific oligonucleotide, was used to synthesize first-strand cDNA from all RNA. Following uracil-DNA glycosylase treatment, all cDNA underwent a first 18-cycle PCR with the universal primers M1SS and BC2_uni_R. On the authors' methods: For normalization, 1 million high-quality reads were randomly selected from each sample, with every read carrying a distinct molecular identifier. Instead of being binned into consensus sequences, reads with shared molecular identifiers were discarded. MiTCR, run with a Q25 quality threshold and the strictest error-elimination algorithm, handled CDR3 identification, clonotype clustering and error correction. A nonparametric unseen species model with Euler transformation was used to estimate lower-bound total TCR beta diversity. Using fastp trimming at Q25 and MiXCR clonotype assembly, TCRdb reanalyzed the public sequencing data and kept in-frame beta chains. Rows are unified per CDR3 protein, each entry keeping the most common DNA and genes. What appears here as the V and J calls and clone size reflects TCRdb's work, not the paper's. For this sample the table gives approximately 1.5 million distinct CDR3 sequences, of which 30% to 40% were detected only once. The top ten hold around 11% of the sample.

The sample comes from a study of blood T cells in healthy people across ages (dated by TCRdb to between 2015 and 2017). For the study in its entirety: In model experiments, roughly one uniquely barcoded TCR beta cDNA molecule per two T cells was captured by template switching. Four age groups were formed from the donors: young (average roughly 15 years), middle-aged (around 41), aged (about 62) and long-lived (more than 75). Two additional independent replicas of 1 million unique cDNA reads from the same blood draw were analyzed for two donors (one aged 18 to 29 and one aged 80 or older). Using deep sequencing normalized with unique cDNA molecular identifiers, the study measured how TCR beta repertoire diversity changes with age. Donors of different ages were randomly distributed across sequencing lanes to avoid experimental bias. Study-wide conclusions, independent of this receptor: Estimates of total diversity from one million sequenced T cells were regarded as lower bounds and underestimates. Observed TCR beta diversity correlated strongly with the percentage of naive T cells measured by flow cytometry. As age increased, observed TCR beta diversity per million T cells dropped in a roughly linear way, and a significant reduction was already evident by age 40. Because profiling used bulk unsorted PBMCs, naive and antigen-experienced compartments could not be compared conclusively. Because donor CMV infection status was unknown, age-related changes in expanded clonotypes were potentially confounded. The long-lived group showed more naive CD4+ T cells, fewer expanded clones and increased TCR diversity than the aged group, suggesting age selection.

Systemically healthy Caucasian individuals from Russia, some 36 in total and aged roughly 6 to 100 years, were included as donors. Around 9.9 milliliters of peripheral blood were collected from each donor into EDTA-treated Vacutainer tubes. Ficoll-Paque density-gradient centrifugation was used to isolate PBMCs, with at least 6 million obtained per sample. Trizol reagent was used to extract total RNA from the PBMCs, yielding at least 5.5 micrograms per sample. For every donor, an aliquot of PBMCs went through flow cytometry to measure the percentages of naive CD45RAhigh/CD27high T cells. The germline V gene (reference sequence) sets CDR1 to MNHEY and CDR2 to SMNVEV. The germline ends are 15 bases apart after V is trimmed by 6 bases and J by 3 bases. Reading from cysteine to phenylalanine, the CDR3 counts 14 amino acids. Only the CDR3 DNA is retained, 42 bases long and in frame from the first base.

The chain links TRBV27 with TRBJ2-7; the D gene could be either TRBD1 or TRBD2, each agreeing at 5 bases. The sequence derives from a woman younger than 45 in good health. Material for sequencing was blood. The nucleotide sequence is given as TGTGCCAGCAGGTGGAAGGGGAGTAGCTACGAGCAGTACTTC. Its amino acids are CASRWKGSSYEQYF.